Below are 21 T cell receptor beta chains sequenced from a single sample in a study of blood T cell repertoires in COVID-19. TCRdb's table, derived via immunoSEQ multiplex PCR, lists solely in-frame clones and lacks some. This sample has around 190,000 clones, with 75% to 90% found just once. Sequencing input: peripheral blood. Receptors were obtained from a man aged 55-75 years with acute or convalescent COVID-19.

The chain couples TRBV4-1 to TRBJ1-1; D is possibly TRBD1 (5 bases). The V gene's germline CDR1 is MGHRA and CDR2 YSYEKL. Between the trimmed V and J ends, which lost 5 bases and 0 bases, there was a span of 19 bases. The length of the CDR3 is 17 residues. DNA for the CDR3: TGCGCCAGCAGCGGACGCGGGGCCGTCAACATGAACACTGAAGCTTTCTTT. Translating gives CASSGRGAVNMNTEAFF.

CDR3 residues: CASSLQGTEAFF. The CDR3 nucleotides are TGCGCCAGCAGCTTGCAGGGCACTGAAGCTTTCTTT. The rearrangement links TRBV5-1 to TRBJ1-1, with TRBD1 as a possible D gene (5 bases). Trimming shortened V by 1 base and J by 4 bases, and 5 bases separated the two germline ends. CDR3 length: 12 amino acids. The germline V gene has CDR1 SGHRS and CDR2 YFSETQ.

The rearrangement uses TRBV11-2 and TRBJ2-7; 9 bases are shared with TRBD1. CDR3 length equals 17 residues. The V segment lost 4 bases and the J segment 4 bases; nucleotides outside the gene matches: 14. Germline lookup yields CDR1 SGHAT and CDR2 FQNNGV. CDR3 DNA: TGTGCCAGCAGCTCGAACCCGGGACAGGGAATTTGGTACGAGCAGTACTTC. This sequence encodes CASSSNPGQGIWYEQYF.

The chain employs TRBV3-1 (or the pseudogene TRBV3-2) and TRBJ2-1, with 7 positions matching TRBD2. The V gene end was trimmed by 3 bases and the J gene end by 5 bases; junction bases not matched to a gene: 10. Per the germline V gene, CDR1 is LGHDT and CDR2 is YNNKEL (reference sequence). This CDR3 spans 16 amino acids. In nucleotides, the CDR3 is TGTGCCAGCAGCCATGGATTCGGGGGGAGAGACAATGAGCAGTTCTTC. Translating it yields CASSHGFGGRDNEQFF.

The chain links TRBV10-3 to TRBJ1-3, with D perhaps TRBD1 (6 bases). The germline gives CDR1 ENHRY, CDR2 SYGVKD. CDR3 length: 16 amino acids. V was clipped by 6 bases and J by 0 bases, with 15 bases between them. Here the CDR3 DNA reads TGTGCCATCAGCCAAGGACAGTCACACTCTGGAAACACCATATATTTT. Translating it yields CAISQGQSHSGNTIYF.

This chain's CDR3 is CASSSSLSGGELFF. The CDR3 nucleotides read TGTGCCAGCAGCTCGTCCCTTAGCGGCGGGGAGCTGTTTTTT. The rearrangement joins TRBV7-3 to TRBJ2-2; D is possibly TRBD2 (6 bases). The ends were cut back, 4 bases at V and 7 bases at J, with 13 bases in the middle. Germline-derived CDR1 and CDR2 are SGHTA and FQGTGA. CDR3 size: 14 residues.

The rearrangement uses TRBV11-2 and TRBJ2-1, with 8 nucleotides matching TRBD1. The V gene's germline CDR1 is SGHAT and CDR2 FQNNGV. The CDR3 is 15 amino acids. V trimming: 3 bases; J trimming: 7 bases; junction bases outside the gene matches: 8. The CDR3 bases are TGTGCCAGCAGCTTTGGACAGGGACGAACAAATGAGCAGTTCTTC. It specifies CASSFGQGRTNEQFF.

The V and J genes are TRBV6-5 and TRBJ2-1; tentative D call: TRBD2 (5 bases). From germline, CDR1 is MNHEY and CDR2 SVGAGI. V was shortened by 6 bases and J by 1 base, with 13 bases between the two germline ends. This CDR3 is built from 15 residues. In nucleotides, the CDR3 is TGTGCCAGCAGCCCAGGACTCGTATCCTACAATGAGCAGTTCTTC. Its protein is CASSPGLVSYNEQFF.

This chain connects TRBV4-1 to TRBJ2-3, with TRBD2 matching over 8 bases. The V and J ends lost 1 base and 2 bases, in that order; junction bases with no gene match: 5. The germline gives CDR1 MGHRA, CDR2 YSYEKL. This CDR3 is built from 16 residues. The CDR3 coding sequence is TGCGCCAGCAGCCAAGTGTTAGCGGGGTTCACAGATACGCAGTATTTT. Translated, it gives CASSQVLAGFTDTQYF.

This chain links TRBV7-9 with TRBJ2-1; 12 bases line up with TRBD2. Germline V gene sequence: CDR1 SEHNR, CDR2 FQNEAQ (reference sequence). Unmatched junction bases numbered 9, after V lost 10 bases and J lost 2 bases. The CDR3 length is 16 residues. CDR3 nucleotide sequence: TGTGCCACGACTAGCGGGAGTGGGACCACCTACAATGAGCAGTTCTTC. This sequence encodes CATTSGSGTTYNEQFF.

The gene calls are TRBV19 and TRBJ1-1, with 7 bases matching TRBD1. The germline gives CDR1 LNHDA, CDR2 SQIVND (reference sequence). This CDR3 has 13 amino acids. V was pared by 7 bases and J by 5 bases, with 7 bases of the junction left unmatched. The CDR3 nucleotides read TGTGCCAGTACAGGGGGATTCATAACTGAAGCTTTCTTT. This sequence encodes CASTGGFITEAFF.

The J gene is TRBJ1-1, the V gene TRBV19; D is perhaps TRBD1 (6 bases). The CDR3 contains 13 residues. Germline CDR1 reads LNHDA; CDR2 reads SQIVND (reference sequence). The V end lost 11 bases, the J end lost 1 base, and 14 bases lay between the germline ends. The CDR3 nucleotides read TGTGCCGCACGGGGACACCAGAACACTGAAGCTTTCTTT. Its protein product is CAARGHQNTEAFF.

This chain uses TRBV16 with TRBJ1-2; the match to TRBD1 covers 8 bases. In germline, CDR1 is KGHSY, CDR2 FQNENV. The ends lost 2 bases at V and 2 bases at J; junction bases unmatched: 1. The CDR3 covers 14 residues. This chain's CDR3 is CASSQGQGNYGYTF. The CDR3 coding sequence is TGTGCCAGCAGCCAAGGACAGGGCAACTATGGCTACACCTTC.

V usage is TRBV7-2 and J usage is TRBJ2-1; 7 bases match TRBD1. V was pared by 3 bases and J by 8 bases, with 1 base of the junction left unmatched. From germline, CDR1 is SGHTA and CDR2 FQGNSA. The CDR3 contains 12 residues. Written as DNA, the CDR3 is TGTGCCAGCAGCTTGACAGGGCATGAGCAGTTCTTC. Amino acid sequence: CASSLTGHEQFF.

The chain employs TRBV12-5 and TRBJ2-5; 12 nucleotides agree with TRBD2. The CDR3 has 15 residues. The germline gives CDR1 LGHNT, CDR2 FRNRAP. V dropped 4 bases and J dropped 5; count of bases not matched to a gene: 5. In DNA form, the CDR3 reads TGTGCTAGTGGTTCCCCTCTAGCGGGGGGGGAGACCCAGTACTTC. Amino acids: CASGSPLAGGETQYF.

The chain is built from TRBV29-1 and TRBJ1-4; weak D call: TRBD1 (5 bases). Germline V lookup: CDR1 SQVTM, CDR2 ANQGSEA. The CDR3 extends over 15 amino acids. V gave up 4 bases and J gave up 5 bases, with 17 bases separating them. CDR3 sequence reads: CSVAPTVPLNEKLFF. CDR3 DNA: TGCAGCGTTGCTCCGACAGTCCCCCTAAATGAAAAACTGTTTTTT.

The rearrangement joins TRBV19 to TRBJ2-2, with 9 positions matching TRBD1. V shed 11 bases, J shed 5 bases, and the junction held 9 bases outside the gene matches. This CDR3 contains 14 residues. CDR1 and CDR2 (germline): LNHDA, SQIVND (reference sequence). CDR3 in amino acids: CAGGTGQGTGELFF. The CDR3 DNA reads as TGTGCCGGGGGCACGGGACAGGGAACCGGGGAGCTGTTTTTT.

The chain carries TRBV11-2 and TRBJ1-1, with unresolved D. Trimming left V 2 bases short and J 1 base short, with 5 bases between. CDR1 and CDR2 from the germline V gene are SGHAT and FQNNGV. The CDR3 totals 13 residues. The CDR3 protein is CASSLRENTEAFF. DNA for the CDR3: TGTGCCAGCAGCTTACGGGAGAACACTGAAGCTTTCTTT. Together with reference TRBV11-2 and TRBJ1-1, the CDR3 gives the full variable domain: EAGVAQSPRYKIIEKRQSVAFWCNPISGHATLYWYQQILGQGPKLLIQFQNNGVVDDSQLPKDRFSAERLKGVDSTLKIQPAKLEDSAVYLCASSLRENTEAFFGQGTRLTVV.

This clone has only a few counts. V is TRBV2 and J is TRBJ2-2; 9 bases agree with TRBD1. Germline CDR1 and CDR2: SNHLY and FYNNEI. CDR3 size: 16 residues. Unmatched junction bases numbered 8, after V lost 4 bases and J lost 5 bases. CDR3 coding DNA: TGTGCCAGCAGTGTCCTTGGGACAGGGAGTACCGGGGAGCTGTTTTTT. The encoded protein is CASSVLGTGSTGELFF. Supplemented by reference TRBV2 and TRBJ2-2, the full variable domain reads EPEVTQTPSHQVTQMGQEVILRCVPISNHLYFYWYRQILGQKVEFLVSFYNNEISEKSEIFDDQFSVERPDGSNFTLKIRSTKLEDSAMYFCASSVLGTGSTGELFFGEGSRLTVL.

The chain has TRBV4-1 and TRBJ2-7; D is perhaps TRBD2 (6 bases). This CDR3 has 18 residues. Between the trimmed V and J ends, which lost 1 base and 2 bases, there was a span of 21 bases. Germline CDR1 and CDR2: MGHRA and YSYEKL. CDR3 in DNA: TGCGCCAGCAGCCAAGGAAGGGTGACGGGAGCTTTTACCTACGAGCAGTACTTC. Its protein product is CASSQGRVTGAFTYEQYF.

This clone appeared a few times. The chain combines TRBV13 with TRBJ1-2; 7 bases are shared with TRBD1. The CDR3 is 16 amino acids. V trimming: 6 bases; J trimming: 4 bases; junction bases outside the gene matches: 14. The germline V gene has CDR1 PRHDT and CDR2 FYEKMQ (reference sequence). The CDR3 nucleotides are TGTGCCAGCAGTTCCTATACAGGGGCCAAGGGCTATGGCTACACCTTC. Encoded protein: CASSSYTGAKGYGYTF. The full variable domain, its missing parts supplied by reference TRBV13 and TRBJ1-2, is AAGVIQSPRHLIKEKRETATLKCYPIPRHDTVYWYQQGPGQDPQFLISFYEKMQSDKGSIPDRFSAQQFSDYHSELNMSSLELGDSALYFCASSSYTGAKGYGYTFGSGTRLTVV.